This T cell receptor (beta chain) was identified in a study of T cell responses to AZD1222 COVID-19 vaccine. As for the study in general: Second-dose schedules of about 4 or about 12 weeks were combined.

Method: immunoSEQ multiplex PCR; TCRdb's copy keeps in-frame clones and lacks some. The data contain over 110,000 clones, more than 85% of them singletons. This clone was seen once. The antigen is not known. Broader study findings: Among AZD1222 vaccinees, only six were seropositive at baseline. Unmutated regions of variants are reportedly targeted by nearly half of spike-specific TCRs. Repertoire sampling happened only post peak T cell response.

The V gene's germline CDR1 is SNHLY and CDR2 FYNNEI. The CDR3 consists of 14 residues. V shed 7 bases, J shed 6 bases, and the junction held 8 bases outside the gene matches. The chain combines TRBV2 with TRBJ1-2, with 10 positions matching TRBD1. The specimen comprised peripheral blood, sampled on day 0 of AZD1222 vaccination. This TCR was sampled from an adult in good health. CDR3 sequence: CASIGDRGQDGYTF. The CDR3 DNA reads TGTGCCAGCATTGGAGACAGGGGGCAGGATGGCTACACCTTC.